A selection of T cell receptor beta chains follows, all from one sample in a study of T-cell reconstitution after alpha-beta-depleted transplantation in children. TCRdb itself ran the PCR reads through MiXCR, one entry per CDR3 protein. Among around 580,000 distinct CDR3 sequences, approximately 22% were seen once, and the ten largest hold 13% to 15%. The sequencing used PBMCs, mostly from graft donor cells, collected 360 days after TCRalphabeta/CD19-depleted stem cell transplant. The receptors derive from a boy younger than two who had a stem cell transplant for acute myeloid leukemia, so the T cells may come from the graft donor. The CDR3 runs from the conserved cysteine through the conserved F or W. The D gene is left open where the match is weak. Rows give clone size only sometimes, using once, few, many, or a class for an expanded clone.

CDR3 length: 16
J gene: TRBJ2-7
V gene: TRBV18
clone size: many
D gene: TRBD2
CDR3 protein: CASSRGLAGTLYEQYF
CDR3 DNA: TGTGCCAGCTCACGAGGACTAGCGGGGACACTTTACGAGCAGTACTTC

CDR3 length: 12
J gene: TRBJ2-2
V gene: TRBV2
clone size: many
D gene: -
CDR3 protein: CASSIRTGELFF
CDR3 DNA: TGTGCCAGCAGCATCAGAACCGGGGAGCTGTTTTTT

CDR3 length: 15
J gene: TRBJ2-3
V gene: TRBV12-3/TRBV12-4
clone size: -
D gene: TRBD2
CDR3 protein: CASSFGTSDTDTQYF
CDR3 DNA: TGTGCCAGCAGTTTCGGGACTAGCGACACAGATACGCAGTATTTT

CDR3 length: 17
J gene: TRBJ2-7
V gene: TRBV4-2
clone size: -
D gene: TRBD2
CDR3 protein: CAMSPRLAALGYYEQYF
CDR3 DNA: TGTGCCATGAGCCCCAGACTAGCGGCCTTAGGATACTACGAGCAGTACTTC

CDR3 length: 15
J gene: TRBJ2-1
V gene: TRBV6-1
clone size: -
D gene: -
CDR3 protein: CASNPSTGRGNEQFF
CDR3 DNA: TGTGCCAGCAACCCGTCGACAGGTCGAGGCAATGAGCAGTTCTTC

CDR3 length: 15
J gene: TRBJ2-2
V gene: TRBV12-3/TRBV12-4
clone size: -
D gene: -
CDR3 protein: CASSPGSSNTGELFF
CDR3 DNA: TGTGCCAGCAGTCCGGGCTCCTCGAACACCGGGGAGCTGTTTTTT

CDR3 length: 16
J gene: TRBJ2-1
V gene: TRBV7-9
clone size: -
D gene: -
CDR3 protein: CASSPSGDGAYNEQFF
CDR3 DNA: TGTGCCAGCAGTCCAAGTGGGGACGGAGCCTACAATGAGCAGTTCTTC

CDR3 length: 14
J gene: TRBJ2-1
V gene: TRBV12-3/TRBV12-4
clone size: -
D gene: -
CDR3 protein: CASSNGPSWHEQFF
CDR3 DNA: TGTGCCAGCAGTAACGGGCCCTCCTGGCATGAGCAGTTCTTC

CDR3 length: 15
J gene: TRBJ2-2
V gene: TRBV6-1
clone size: many
D gene: -
CDR3 protein: CASKLFSQNTGELFF
CDR3 DNA: TGTGCCAGCAAGCTCTTTTCACAGAACACCGGGGAGCTGTTTTTT

CDR3 length: 17
J gene: TRBJ2-4
V gene: TRBV24-1
clone size: -
D gene: TRBD1
CDR3 protein: CATSDPRQGGGLNIQYF
CDR3 DNA: TGTGCCACCAGTGACCCGAGACAGGGCGGCGGGTTAAACATTCAGTACTTC

CDR3 length: 15
J gene: TRBJ2-1
V gene: TRBV28
clone size: many
D gene: -
CDR3 protein: CASSLPLYGYNEQFF
CDR3 DNA: TGTGCCAGCAGTTTGCCCTTATACGGCTACAATGAGCAGTTCTTC

CDR3 length: 15
J gene: TRBJ2-2
V gene: TRBV7-2
clone size: -
D gene: -
CDR3 protein: CASRQDRLQAGELFF
CDR3 DNA: TGTGCCAGCAGACAGGACAGACTACAAGCCGGAGAGCTGTTTTTT

CDR3 length: 17
J gene: TRBJ2-6
V gene: TRBV7-9
clone size: -
D gene: TRBD1
CDR3 protein: CASSMVRGPSGANVLTF
CDR3 DNA: TGTGCCAGCAGCATGGTGAGGGGGCCAAGTGGGGCCAACGTCCTGACTTTC

CDR3 length: 14
J gene: TRBJ2-3
V gene: TRBV7-6
clone size: -
D gene: -
CDR3 protein: CASSLEVLGDTQYF
CDR3 DNA: TGTGCCAGCAGCTTAGAGGTACTTGGAGATACGCAGTATTTT

CDR3 length: 15
J gene: TRBJ2-2
V gene: TRBV6-2/TRBV6-3
clone size: -
D gene: -
CDR3 protein: CASSYNLPHTGELFF
CDR3 DNA: TGTGCCAGCAGTTACAACCTTCCTCACACCGGGGAGCTGTTTTTT

CDR3 length: 12
J gene: TRBJ1-1
V gene: TRBV7-2
clone size: few
D gene: -
CDR3 protein: CASSFDRTEAFF
CDR3 DNA: TGTGCCAGCAGCTTTGACAGGACTGAAGCTTTCTTT

CDR3 length: 15
J gene: TRBJ2-7
V gene: TRBV4-3
clone size: -
D gene: TRBD2
CDR3 protein: CASSQRASGVYEQYF
CDR3 DNA: TGCGCCAGCAGCCAAAGGGCTAGCGGGGTCTACGAGCAGTACTTC

CDR3 length: 16
J gene: TRBJ2-3
V gene: TRBV4-1
clone size: few
D gene: -
CDR3 protein: CASSQDPAVSTDTQYF
CDR3 DNA: TGCGCCAGCAGCCAAGATCCGGCAGTTAGCACAGATACGCAGTATTTT

CDR3 length: 14
J gene: TRBJ2-2
V gene: TRBV9
clone size: -
D gene: -
CDR3 protein: CASSVHVNTGELFF
CDR3 DNA: TGTGCCAGCAGCGTACACGTTAACACCGGGGAGCTGTTTTTT

CDR3 length: 17
J gene: TRBJ2-5
V gene: TRBV20-1
clone size: few
D gene: -
CDR3 protein: CSASSPRGAELQETQYF
CDR3 DNA: TGCAGTGCTAGTTCCCCCAGAGGAGCGGAGCTCCAAGAGACCCAGTACTTC

CDR3 length: 15
J gene: TRBJ2-1
V gene: TRBV12-3/TRBV12-4
clone size: many
D gene: TRBD2
CDR3 protein: CASSVTSGGAEEQFF
CDR3 DNA: TGTGCCAGCAGTGTAACTAGCGGGGGGGCGGAAGAGCAGTTCTTC

CDR3 length: 16
J gene: TRBJ2-1
V gene: TRBV12-3/TRBV12-4
clone size: few
D gene: TRBD1
CDR3 protein: CASSVRDRGTVNEQFF
CDR3 DNA: TGTGCCAGCAGTGTCCGGGACAGGGGTACTGTCAATGAGCAGTTCTTC

CDR3 length: 17
J gene: TRBJ2-6
V gene: TRBV9
clone size: few
D gene: TRBD1
CDR3 protein: CASSVPGQGTGANVLTF
CDR3 DNA: TGTGCCAGCAGCGTACCGGGACAGGGTACTGGGGCCAACGTCCTGACTTTC

CDR3 length: 14
J gene: TRBJ2-7
V gene: TRBV24-1
clone size: many
D gene: TRBD1
CDR3 protein: CATSDAGTGYEQYF
CDR3 DNA: TGTGCCACCAGTGATGCCGGGACAGGCTACGAGCAGTACTTC

CDR3 length: 14
J gene: TRBJ2-2
V gene: TRBV3-1
clone size: few
D gene: -
CDR3 protein: CASSRRGLAGELFF
CDR3 DNA: TGTGCCAGCAGCCGAAGGGGTTTGGCCGGGGAGCTGTTTTTT

CDR3 length: 16
J gene: TRBJ2-3
V gene: TRBV7-9
clone size: -
D gene: TRBD2
CDR3 protein: CASSLTSVEEFDTQYF
CDR3 DNA: TGTGCCAGCAGCTTAACTAGCGTTGAGGAGTTTGATACGCAGTATTTT

CDR3 length: 14
J gene: TRBJ2-1
V gene: TRBV7-6
clone size: -
D gene: -
CDR3 protein: CASSLDTDYNEQFF
CDR3 DNA: TGTGCCAGCAGCTTAGACACCGATTACAATGAGCAGTTCTTC

CDR3 length: 14
J gene: TRBJ2-7
V gene: TRBV20-1
clone size: few
D gene: -
CDR3 protein: CSARVQGRPYEQYF
CDR3 DNA: TGCAGTGCTAGAGTTCAGGGGCGCCCCTACGAGCAGTACTTC